Listed below are T cell receptor beta chains from one sample, sequenced in a study of regulatory T cells in long-lasting Graves disease. TCRdb independently ran MiXCR on the multiplex PCR reads; one entry per CDR3 protein. In the table there are roughly 400,000 distinct CDR3 sequences, over 12% of which are singletons. Another study also made use of these data, one on T cells in Graves' hyperthyroidism and ophthalmopathy.

Sample: peripheral blood mononuclear cells (PBMCs), taken at new diagnosis, from a patient treated with antithyroid drugs. These receptors originate from a woman aged 40 to 49 with Graves disease. CDR3s include the opening cysteine and the closing phenylalanine or tryptophan. D genes are given only for firm matches. Clone size is shown for a subset of rows, as once, few, many or a class of expanded clone.

v_call	j_call	d_call	clone_size	cdr3_aa	cdr3_nt
TRBV6-1	TRBJ1-2	TRBD1	many	CASSDDRGGYGYTF	TGTGCCAGCAGTGACGACAGGGGCGGCTATGGCTACACCTTC
TRBV11-2	TRBJ2-7	TRBD2	many	CASSFSSGRALYEQYF	TGTGCCAGCAGCTTCTCAAGCGGGAGGGCCCTCTACGAGCAGTACTTC
TRBV5-1	TRBJ1-2	.	many	CASSLIPGGDGYTF	TGCGCCAGCAGCTTGATCCCTGGGGGCGATGGCTACACCTTC
TRBV11-3	TRBJ2-2	.	.	CASSLARIGELFF	TGTGCCAGCAGCTTAGCCCGAATCGGGGAGCTGTTTTTT
TRBV3-1	TRBJ1-1	.	many	CASSHTGFNTEAFF	TGTGCCAGCAGCCACACAGGGTTTAACACTGAAGCTTTCTTT
TRBV5-6	TRBJ2-7	TRBD1	once	CASSYGTGENEQYF	TGTGCCAGCAGCTACGGGACAGGGGAAAACGAGCAGTACTTC
TRBV28	TRBJ2-7	TRBD2	.	CASSSPGLAGHEQYF	TGTGCCAGCAGTTCCCCCGGACTAGCGGGACACGAGCAGTACTTC
TRBV12-3/TRBV12-4	TRBJ1-2	.	many	CASSLGGSRSYGYTF	TGTGCCAGCAGTTTAGGGGGCAGCCGGAGCTATGGCTACACCTTC
TRBV2	TRBJ2-7	.	many	CASSASYTGSYEQYF	TGTGCCAGCAGTGCGTCTTACACGGGTTCCTACGAGCAGTACTTC
TRBV5-1	TRBJ1-2	TRBD1	few	CASSPGQEFYGYTF	TGCGCCAGCAGCCCGGGACAGGAATTCTATGGCTACACCTTC
TRBV6-1	TRBJ1-1	TRBD1	.	CASRSRGGSNTEAFF	TGTGCCAGCAGGAGCAGGGGGGGGTCGAACACTGAAGCTTTCTTT
TRBV11-3	TRBJ1-4	.	many	CASSLGTDATNEKLFF	TGTGCCAGCAGCTTGGGGACGGATGCAACTAATGAAAAACTGTTTTTT
TRBV19	TRBJ2-7	TRBD2	many	CASSIRLAGYEQYF	TGTGCCAGTAGTATACGACTAGCGGGCTACGAGCAGTACTTC
TRBV27	TRBJ2-2	.	.	CASSLSRGQFF	TGTGCCAGCAGTTTATCCCGTGGGCAATTTTTT
TRBV6-2/TRBV6-3	TRBJ2-1	.	.	CASRPYKAARVEQFF	TGTGCCAGCAGACCGTATAAGGCGGCGCGGGTTGAGCAGTTCTTC
TRBV11-1	TRBJ2-5	.	many	CASSLTIGGFQETQYF	TGTGCCAGCAGCTTAACTATCGGAGGGTTCCAAGAGACCCAGTACTTC
TRBV7-9	TRBJ2-2	.	.	CASSSTVTGELFF	TGTGCCAGCAGTTCGACGGTTACCGGGGAGCTGTTTTTT
TRBV5-4	TRBJ1-3	.	.	CASSTDNGNTIYF	TGTGCCAGCAGCACGGACAATGGAAACACCATATATTTT
TRBV2	TRBJ2-5	.	many	CASSVHTGPRETQYF	TGTGCCAGCAGTGTTCACACAGGGCCTAGGGAGACCCAGTACTTC
TRBV2	TRBJ2-4	TRBD2	many	CASSEGSGFVSIQYF	TGTGCCAGCAGTGAAGGTAGCGGGTTTGTTAGCATTCAGTACTTC
TRBV12-3/TRBV12-4	TRBJ2-1	.	many	CASSRSHYNEQFF	TGTGCCAGCAGTCGCTCCCATTACAATGAGCAGTTCTTC
TRBV7-2	TRBJ2-7	TRBD1	many	CASSSHRGYEQYF	TGTGCCAGCAGCTCCCACAGGGGCTACGAGCAGTACTTC
TRBV6-1	TRBJ2-2	TRBD1	many	CASSTGTGYAGELFF	TGTGCCAGCAGTACCGGGACAGGGTACGCCGGGGAGCTGTTTTTT
TRBV7-9	TRBJ2-3	.	many	CASSFTYSHTDTQYF	TGTGCCAGCAGCTTTACTTACTCTCACACAGATACGCAGTATTTT
TRBV13	TRBJ2-1	.	.	CASSLVSKSYNEQFF	TGTGCCAGCAGCTTAGTTAGTAAATCCTACAATGAGCAGTTCTTC
TRBV5-6	TRBJ2-2	TRBD2	many	CASSPPGGTGELFF	TGTGCCAGCAGCCCGCCGGGGGGCACCGGGGAGCTGTTTTTT
TRBV2	TRBJ2-1	.	many	CASSATYINEQFF	TGTGCCAGCAGCGCAACCTATATCAATGAGCAGTTCTTC
TRBV11-2	TRBJ2-7	.	many	CASSTLEDRPYEQYF	TGTGCCAGCAGCACCCTTGAAGACAGACCTTACGAGCAGTACTTC
TRBV6-1	TRBJ2-1	TRBD2	once	CASSEDSGRVIGNEQFF	TGTGCCAGCAGTGAAGATAGCGGGAGGGTTATCGGCAATGAGCAGTTCTTC
TRBV6-9	TRBJ2-1	TRBD2	few	CASSYRLAGENEQFF	TGTGCCAGCAGTTATCGACTAGCGGGAGAGAATGAGCAGTTCTTC
TRBV7-9	TRBJ1-2	TRBD1	many	CASSRTGEQAKWGYTF	TGTGCCAGCAGCCGCACAGGGGAACAAGCTAAGTGGGGCTACACCTTC
TRBV11-2	TRBJ2-3	.	many	CASSLVFSGAVTDTQYF	TGTGCCAGCAGCTTAGTCTTTTCGGGGGCGGTGACAGATACGCAGTATTTT
TRBV30	TRBJ2-7	TRBD1	many	CACRTGLHEQYF	TGTGCCTGCAGGACAGGGCTCCACGAGCAGTACTTC
TRBV7-6	TRBJ2-1	.	medium-sized	CASSLVAAAKIYNEQFF	TGTGCCAGCAGCTTAGTTGCAGCGGCCAAGATATACAATGAGCAGTTCTTC
TRBV7-9	TRBJ2-3	TRBD2	many	CASSLAAYIGGSGGDTQYF	TGTGCCAGCAGCTTAGCGGCCTATATAGGCGGGAGTGGAGGAGATACGCAGTATTTT
TRBV28	TRBJ1-1	.	many	CASRWAGQGNTEAFF	TGTGCCAGCAGGTGGGCAGGGCAGGGGAACACTGAAGCTTTCTTT
TRBV5-6	TRBJ2-1	.	many	CASSTLKFGSSYNEQFF	TGTGCCAGCAGCACCTTGAAGTTCGGAAGCTCCTACAATGAGCAGTTCTTC
TRBV28	TRBJ2-1	TRBD2	many	CASFEGTSGLYNEQFF	TGTGCCAGCTTCGAGGGAACTAGCGGTCTCTACAATGAGCAGTTCTTC
TRBV5-1	TRBJ1-4	.	.	CASSFSLGAGEEKLFF	TGCGCCAGCAGCTTCAGTCTGGGGGCTGGTGAAGAAAAACTGTTTTTT
TRBV10-2	TRBJ2-7	TRBD2	.	CASSERWGGEQYF	TGCGCCAGCAGTGAACGTTGGGGGGGCGAGCAGTACTTC
TRBV12-3/TRBV12-4	TRBJ1-6	.	many	CASSLTAFDGSPLHF	TGTGCCAGCAGCCTGACAGCCTTTGACGGTTCACCCCTCCACTTT
TRBV5-8	TRBJ2-1	.	many	CASSSDPGGYNEQFF	TGTGCCAGCAGCTCCGACCCCGGGGGTTACAATGAGCAGTTCTTC
TRBV7-9	TRBJ1-2	TRBD1	.	CASSSETGAGYTF	TGTGCCAGCAGCTCGGAGACAGGGGCTGGCTACACCTTC
TRBV5-1	TRBJ1-1	TRBD1	few	CASSSGTGGRNTEAFF	TGCGCCAGCAGCTCCGGGACAGGGGGTCGGAACACTGAAGCTTTCTTT
TRBV10-2	TRBJ1-2	.	.	CASSESRGGYTF	TGCGCCAGCAGTGAGTCGAGGGGGGGCTACACCTTC
TRBV19	TRBJ1-2	.	few	CASIDHYGYTF	TGTGCCAGCATCGACCACTATGGCTACACCTTC